These 10 T cell receptor beta chains were all obtained from the same sample, sequenced in a study of blood T cell repertoires in COVID-19. Using immunoSEQ multiplex PCR, the repertoire was profiled, and TCRdb retains in-frame clones only, with some absent. The sample includes hundreds of thousands of clones, around 87% of them seen just once. Sequences were obtained from PBMCs or T cells enriched from blood (not recorded which). The receptors were gathered from a man aged 25 to 40 who had recovered from COVID-19.

The chain combines TRBV3-1 (or the pseudogene TRBV3-2) with TRBJ1-2; D gene uncertain. Trimming removed 1 base from V and 4 bases from J, with 4 bases in between. The CDR3 extends over 12 amino acids. CDR1 and CDR2 (germline): LGHDT, YNNKEL (reference sequence). CDR3: CASSQAGYGYTF. The DNA of the CDR3 is TGTGCCAGCAGCCAAGCGGGCTATGGCTACACCTTC.

The V gene is TRBV6-5, the J gene TRBJ2-7, with 8 bases aligning to TRBD2. Germline CDR1 MNHEY, CDR2 SVGAGI. The CDR3 sequence is 14 residues long. V lost 5 bases to trimming and J lost 3 bases; unmatched junction nucleotides: 6. CDR3 bases: TGTGCCAGCAGTATGCGGGGGGCTGTCTACGAGCAGTACTTC. Protein: CASSMRGAVYEQYF.

The chain links TRBV18 to TRBJ2-7; tentatively, D is TRBD1 (6 bases). The CDR3 runs to 17 residues. The V end was cut by 2 bases, the J end by 0 bases, with 17 bases between. Germline-derived CDR1 and CDR2 are KGHSH and LQKENI. Written as DNA, the CDR3 is TGTGCCAGCTCACCAGACACCGGGACGGACAGCTCCTACGAGCAGTACTTC. Translating it yields CASSPDTGTDSSYEQYF.

This clone was found once. V usage is TRBV5-6 and J usage is TRBJ2-1, with D maybe TRBD1 (5 bases). V was trimmed by 7 bases and J by 4 bases, leaving 15 bases between them. The CDR3 length is 14 residues. Looked up from germline, CDR1 is SGHDT and CDR2 is YYEEEE. CDR3 residues: CASGASLGYNEQFF. The DNA of the CDR3 is TGTGCCAGCGGGGCCTCCCTTGGGTACAATGAGCAGTTCTTC.

V and J are TRBV27 and TRBJ1-5; D is uncertain. CDR1 MNHEY and CDR2 SMNVEV come from the germline V gene (reference sequence). The CDR3 sequence is 14 residues long. The ends were cut back, 1 base at V and 3 bases at J, with 7 bases in the middle. The CDR3 coding sequence is TGTGCCAGCAGTTTATTCGGGTCCAATCAGCCCCAGCATTTT. This gives the protein CASSLFGSNQPQHF.

The chain carries TRBV4-1 and TRBJ1-5; D gene unclear. There are 13 residues in the CDR3. The V end was cut by 1 base, the J end by 4 bases, with 5 bases between. Germline CDR1 reads MGHRA; CDR2 reads YSYEKL. The CDR3 spells CASSQARNQPQHF. The CDR3 DNA is TGCGCCAGCAGCCAAGCCCGTAATCAGCCCCAGCATTTT.

The rearrangement uses TRBV4-1 and TRBJ2-2; D may be TRBD1 (7 bases). CDR3 length equals 19 residues. Germline V gene lookup returns CDR1 MGHRA and CDR2 YSYEKL. Trimming shortened V by 0 bases and J by 0 bases, and 17 bases separated the two germline ends. The chain's CDR3 is CASSQDRAGQPTNTGELFF. DNA for the CDR3: TGCGCCAGCAGCCAAGACCGGGCGGGACAGCCAACGAACACCGGGGAGCTGTTTTTT.

The V and J genes are TRBV11-2 and TRBJ1-5; TRBD1 matches 8 bases. The CDR3 is 17 amino acids. Per the germline V gene, CDR1 is SGHAT and CDR2 is FQNNGV. Trimming cost V 1 base and J 0 bases; bases outside gene matches: 5. This CDR3 reads CASSLGTGLYSNQPQHF. The DNA for the CDR3 is TGTGCCAGCAGCTTAGGGACAGGGCTTTATAGCAATCAGCCCCAGCATTTT.

This clone showed up just once. The chain is built from TRBV7-2 and TRBJ2-1, with 8 bases fitting TRBD2. There are 15 residues in the CDR3. Per germline, CDR1 SGHTA and CDR2 FQGNSA. V gave up 2 bases and J gave up 7 bases; unmatched junction bases: 7. This CDR3 reads CASSLKSGSANEQFF. The CDR3 coding sequence is TGTGCCAGCAGCTTAAAGAGCGGGAGCGCGAATGAGCAGTTCTTC.

The V call is TRBV5-5, the J call TRBJ2-7; 9 positions match TRBD1. The V and J ends lost 7 bases and 2 bases, in that order; junction bases with no gene match: 10. This CDR3 has 15 amino acids. Germline V gene sequence: CDR1 SGHKS, CDR2 YYEKEE (reference sequence). CDR3 DNA sequence: TGTGCCAGCGGATTCCGGGACAGGGAGACCTACGAGCAGTACTTC. It translates to CASGFRDRETYEQYF.